This T cell receptor beta chain was captured by sequencing in a study of blood T cells in healthy people across ages. Study-wide results and limits: The CMV status of each donor remained undetermined, and this could have confounded shifts in expanded clonotypes.

Germline V gene data show CDR1 as KGHSH and CDR2 as LQKENI. The CDR3 has 15 residues. Trimming at V came to 3 bases and at J to 5 bases, leaving 8 bases not matched to a gene. As to this clonotype: Its cognate antigen is unknown.

The authors ran a second PCR of 7 to 11 cycles using a sample-barcoded 5' primer and a J-beta primer mix. Sequencing of every sample gave 2.5 million or more CDR3-containing paired-end reads. One entry per CDR3 protein results from TCRdb running MiXCR on the 5' RACE reads. The sample has under 950,000 distinct CDR3 sequences; about a fifth are singletons. The rearrangement uses TRBV18 and TRBJ1-2; TRBD1 agrees at 8 bases. This TCR derives from a man between 65 and 80 years old in good health. Source material: blood. The CDR3 here is CASSPSQGDRYGYTF. For the CDR3, the DNA is TGTGCCAGCTCACCTTCACAGGGGGACCGATATGGCTACACCTTC.